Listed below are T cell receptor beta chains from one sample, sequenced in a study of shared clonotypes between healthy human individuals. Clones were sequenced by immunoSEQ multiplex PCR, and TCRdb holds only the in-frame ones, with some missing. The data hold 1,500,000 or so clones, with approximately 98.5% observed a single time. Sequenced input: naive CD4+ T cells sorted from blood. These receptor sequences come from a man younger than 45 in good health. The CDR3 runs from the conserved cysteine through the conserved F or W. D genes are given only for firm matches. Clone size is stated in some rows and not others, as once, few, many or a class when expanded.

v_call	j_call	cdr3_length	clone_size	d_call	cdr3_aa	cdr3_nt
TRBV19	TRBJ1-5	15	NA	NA	CASSIGTASQQPQHF	TGTGCCAGTAGTATAGGGACAGCTTCCCAGCAGCCCCAGCATTTT
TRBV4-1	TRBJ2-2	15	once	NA	CASSQDRGVTGELFF	TGCGCCAGCAGCCAAGACAGGGGAGTCACCGGGGAGCTGTTTTTT
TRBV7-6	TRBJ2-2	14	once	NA	CASSIRSDTGELFF	TGTGCCAGCAGCATCCGGTCAGACACCGGGGAGCTGTTTTTT
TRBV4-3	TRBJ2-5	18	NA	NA	CASSQDLLRGTNLETQYF	TGCGCCAGCAGCCAAGACTTATTAAGAGGGACCAACTTGGAGACCCAGTACTTC
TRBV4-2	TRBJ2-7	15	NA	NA	CASSQVQQGSYEQYF	TGTGCCAGCAGCCAAGTCCAACAGGGCTCCTACGAGCAGTACTTC
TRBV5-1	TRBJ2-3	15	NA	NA	CASSLTRTSTDTQYF	TGCGCCAGCAGCTTGACCAGAACTAGCACAGATACGCAGTATTTT
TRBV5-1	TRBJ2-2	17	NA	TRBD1	CASSPDPGQANTGELFF	TGCGCCAGCAGCCCGGACCCGGGACAGGCGAACACCGGGGAGCTGTTTTTT
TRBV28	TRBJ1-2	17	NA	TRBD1	CASRSSGGAAYNYGYTF	TGTGCCAGCAGATCTTCAGGGGGCGCGGCGTATAACTATGGCTACACCTTC
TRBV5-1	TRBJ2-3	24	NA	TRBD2	CARYPNSQDDSWTSGRTDTDTQYF	TGCGCCAGATACCCTAATTCTCAGGACGATTCCTGGACTAGCGGGAGGACAGACACAGATACGCAGTATTTT
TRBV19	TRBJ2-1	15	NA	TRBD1	CASSRGTGGYNEQFF	TGTGCCAGTAGTAGGGGGACAGGAGGATACAATGAGCAGTTCTTC
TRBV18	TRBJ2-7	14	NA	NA	CASSPDLYQYEQYF	TGTGCCAGCTCACCCGACCTCTATCAGTACGAGCAGTACTTC
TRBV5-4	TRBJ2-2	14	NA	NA	CASSLRRNTGELFF	TGTGCCAGCAGCCTACGTCGGAACACCGGGGAGCTGTTTTTT
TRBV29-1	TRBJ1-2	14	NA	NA	CSVTPTEANYGYTF	TGCAGCGTTACCCCGACAGAAGCTAACTATGGCTACACCTTC
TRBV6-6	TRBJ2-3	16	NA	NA	CASSNPSLWNTDTQYF	TGTGCCAGCAGTAATCCTAGCCTCTGGAACACAGATACGCAGTATTTT
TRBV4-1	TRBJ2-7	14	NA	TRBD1	CASSPGQEFYEQYF	TGCGCCAGCAGCCCAGGACAGGAGTTCTACGAGCAGTACTTC
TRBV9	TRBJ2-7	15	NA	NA	CASSPSANYNYEQYF	TGTGCCAGCAGCCCCTCGGCCAACTACAACTACGAGCAGTACTTC
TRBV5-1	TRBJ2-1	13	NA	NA	CASSFAGGGEQFF	TGCGCCAGCAGCTTCGCTGGGGGAGGTGAGCAGTTCTTC
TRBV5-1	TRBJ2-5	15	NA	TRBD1	CASSQKGTVGETQYF	TGCGCCAGCAGCCAGAAGGGGACAGTGGGGGAGACCCAGTACTTC
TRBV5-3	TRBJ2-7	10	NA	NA	CAKLERQQYF	TGTGCCAAACTGGAACGTCAGCAGTACTTC
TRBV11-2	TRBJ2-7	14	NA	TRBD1	CASSSTGNTYEQYF	TGTGCCAGCAGCTCGACAGGGAATACATACGAGCAGTACTTC
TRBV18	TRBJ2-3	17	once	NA	CASSPKGLLTGADTQYF	TGTGCCAGCTCACCGAAGGGCCTCCTAACGGGCGCAGATACGCAGTATTTT
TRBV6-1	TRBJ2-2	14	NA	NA	CASTRTANTGELFF	TGTGCCAGCACCAGGACAGCTAACACCGGGGAGCTGTTTTTT
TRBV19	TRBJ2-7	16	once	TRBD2	CASSMLGRETPYEQYF	TGTGCCAGTAGTATGTTGGGGCGGGAGACCCCGTACGAGCAGTACTTC
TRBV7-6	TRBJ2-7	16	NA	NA	CASSLESKGRGYEQYF	TGTGCCAGCAGCTTAGAATCAAAGGGGCGCGGTTACGAGCAGTACTTC
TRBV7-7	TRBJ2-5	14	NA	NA	CTSSLFGRAETQYF	TGTACCAGCAGCTTATTCGGCAGGGCAGAGACCCAGTACTTC
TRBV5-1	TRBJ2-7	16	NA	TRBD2	CASSRGLAGGLGEQYF	TGCGCCAGCAGCCGCGGGCTAGCGGGAGGGCTGGGAGAGCAGTACTTC
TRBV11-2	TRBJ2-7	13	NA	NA	CASSFTSNYEQYF	TGTGCCAGCAGCTTTACATCTAACTACGAGCAGTACTTC
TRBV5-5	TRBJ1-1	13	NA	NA	CASILWNGGEAFF	TGTGCCAGCATCTTATGGAACGGGGGTGAAGCTTTCTTT
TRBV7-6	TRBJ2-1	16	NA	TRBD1	CASSLDGQGAMNEQFF	TGTGCCAGCAGCTTAGACGGACAGGGGGCAATGAATGAGCAGTTCTTC
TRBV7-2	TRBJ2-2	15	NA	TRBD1	CASSLSTGATGELFF	TGTGCCAGCAGCTTGTCCACAGGGGCGACCGGGGAGCTGTTTTTT
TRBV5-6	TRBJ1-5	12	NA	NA	CASSRPNQPQHF	TGTGCCAGCAGCCGACCGAATCAGCCCCAGCATTTT
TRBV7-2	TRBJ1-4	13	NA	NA	CASSYPPNEKLFF	TGTGCCAGCAGCTACCCACCTAATGAAAAACTGTTTTTT
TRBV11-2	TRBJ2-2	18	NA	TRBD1	CTSRHFPPHRGNTGELFF	TGTACCAGCAGGCACTTCCCACCTCACAGGGGGAACACCGGGGAGCTGTTTTTT
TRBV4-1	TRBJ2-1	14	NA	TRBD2	CASSQLGLAGKEFF	TGCGCCAGCAGCCAGCTAGGACTAGCGGGAAAAGAGTTCTTC
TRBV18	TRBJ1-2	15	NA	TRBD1	CASSPLGQDPSGYTF	TGTGCCAGCTCCCCCCTGGGACAGGACCCATCGGGCTACACCTTC
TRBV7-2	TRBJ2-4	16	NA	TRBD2	CASSPIGTSGSYIQYF	TGTGCCAGCAGCCCAATCGGGACTAGCGGGAGTTACATTCAGTACTTC
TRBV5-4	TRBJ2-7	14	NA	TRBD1	CASSRPDRGREQYF	TGTGCCAGCAGCCGACCGGACAGGGGTCGGGAGCAGTACTTC
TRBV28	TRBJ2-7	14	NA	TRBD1	CASSLAGQGNEQYF	TGTGCCAGCAGTTTGGCGGGACAGGGCAACGAGCAGTACTTC
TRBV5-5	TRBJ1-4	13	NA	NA	CASSLVTREKLFF	TGTGCCAGCAGCCTTGTGACACGTGAAAAACTGTTTTTT
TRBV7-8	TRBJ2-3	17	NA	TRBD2	CASSLYPSGSRADTQYF	TGTGCCAGCAGCTTATACCCTAGCGGGAGTAGGGCAGATACGCAGTATTTT
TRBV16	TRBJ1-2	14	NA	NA	CASSQQQLLDGYTF	TGTGCCAGCAGCCAACAACAGCTGCTCGATGGCTACACCTTC
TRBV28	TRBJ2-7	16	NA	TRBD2	CASSFSGRAYPDEQYF	TGTGCCAGCAGTTTTAGCGGGAGGGCCTATCCGGACGAGCAGTACTTC
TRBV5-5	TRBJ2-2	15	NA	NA	CASSLGLGNTGELFF	TGTGCCAGCAGCTTAGGTCTAGGAAACACCGGGGAGCTGTTTTTT
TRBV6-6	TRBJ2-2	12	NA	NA	CASKSGTGELFF	TGTGCCAGCAAAAGCGGGACCGGGGAGCTGTTTTTT
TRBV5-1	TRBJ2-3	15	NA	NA	CASSFKSGVADTQYF	TGCGCCAGCAGCTTTAAATCCGGGGTTGCAGATACGCAGTATTTT
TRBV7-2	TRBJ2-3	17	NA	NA	CASSLGARRVTTDTQYF	TGTGCCAGCAGCCTAGGGGCAAGGAGGGTTACCACAGATACGCAGTATTTT
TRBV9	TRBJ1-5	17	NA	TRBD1	CASSVFRTGQYNQPQHF	TGTGCCAGCAGCGTCTTCCGGACAGGACAATACAATCAGCCCCAGCATTTT
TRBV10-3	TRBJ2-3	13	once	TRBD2	CAAGTSSTDTQYF	TGTGCCGCCGGGACTAGCTCTACAGATACGCAGTATTTT
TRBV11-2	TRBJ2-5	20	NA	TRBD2	CASSLDWAGLAGRYQETQYF	TGTGCCAGCAGCTTAGATTGGGCTGGACTAGCGGGGAGGTACCAAGAGACCCAGTACTTC
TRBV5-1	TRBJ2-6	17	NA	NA	CASSAISHLSGANVLTF	TGCGCCAGCAGCGCGATAAGCCATCTCTCTGGGGCCAACGTCCTGACTTTC
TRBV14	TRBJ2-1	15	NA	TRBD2	CASSNLLAGLQSQFF	TGTGCCAGCAGCAACTTACTAGCGGGCCTTCAATCTCAGTTCTTC